The source of this T cell receptor beta chain is a study of blood T cell repertoires in COVID-19. Across the study: In each case, the material was cDNA or gDNA derived from T cells, B-cell-depleted T cells, or PBMCs.

The method was immunoSEQ multiplex PCR; TCRdb's version includes in-frame clones alone and lacks a portion of them. Among about 64,000 clones, around nine tenths were seen once, and the ten largest hold approximately 3.5%. The trim removed 3 bases at V and 4 bases at J, leaving 9 bases unmatched. Germline V gene sequence: CDR1 SGHAT, CDR2 FQNNGV. This CDR3 region has 17 residues. The receptor was isolated from a man between 65 and 85 years old with acute or convalescent COVID-19. The chain carries TRBV11-2 and TRBJ2-3, with TRBD2 matching over 11 bases. The sample was peripheral blood. The CDR3 reads CASSFSGGALNADTQYF. The CDR3 nucleotides read TGTGCCAGCAGCTTTAGCGGGGGGGCTCTTAACGCAGATACGCAGTATTTT.